Listed here is a single T cell receptor (beta chain). Germline-derived CDR1 and CDR2 are MDHEN and SYDVKM. V lost 2 bases and J lost 4, with 9 bases in between. The CDR3 is 14 amino acids. This sample was included in a study of blood T cell repertoires in COVID-19. On the study more broadly: In each case, the material was cDNA or gDNA derived from T cells, B-cell-depleted T cells, or PBMCs.

Repertoires were generated with immunoSEQ multiplex PCR, while TCRdb's copy carries only in-frame clones and drops some. The data contain roughly 100,000 clones, about 70% of them singletons. The receptor was derived from a human donor with acute or convalescent COVID-19. The donor label of this sample is uncertain. Source material: peripheral blood. This sequence joins TRBV28 and TRBJ2-1, with D possibly being TRBD2 (6 bases). This chain's CDR3 is CASSLHGGYNEQFF. The CDR3 region has the DNA TGTGCCAGCAGTTTACACGGGGGTTACAATGAGCAGTTCTTC. Combining the CDR3 with reference TRBV28 and TRBJ2-1 gives the whole variable domain DVKVTQSSRYLVKRTGEKVFLECVQDMDHENMFWYRQDPGLGLRLIYFSYDVKMKEKGDIPEGYSVSREKKERFSLILESASTNQTSMYLCASSLHGGYNEQFFGPGTRLTVL.